This T cell receptor (beta chain) derives from a study of cytomegalovirus exposure and HLA in healthy donors. Germline V gene lookup returns CDR1 KGHSH and CDR2 LQKENI. This CDR3 is built from 14 residues. V dropped 3 bases and J dropped 6 bases, with 12 bases sitting between them. The study ran its PCR with 60 Vbeta and 13 Jbeta primers. Assay used: immunoSEQ multiplex PCR; TCRdb lists only in-frame clones, some missing. Its table lists under 95,000 clones. The sequencing input was PBMCs. This rearrangement joins TRBV18 to TRBJ1-5, with D tentatively TRBD1 (5 bases). The sequence was collected from a middle-aged man in good health and CMV-seronegative. For the CDR3, the DNA is TGTGCCAGCTCACCGGGGCTATACGGTCAGCCCCAGCATTTT. It is translated as CASSPGLYGQPQHF.